The present entry profiles one T cell receptor (beta chain) with its context. This entry belongs to a study of blood T cell repertoires in COVID-19. Profiling relied on immunoSEQ multiplex PCR, and the TCRdb table lists in-frame clones only, not all of them. Among roughly 180,000 clones listed, around four fifths were seen once. This study enrolled people aged about 18 to 100 from around 26 US geographic areas. Researchers sorted participants into cohorts using their self-reported clinical history. V was clipped by 4 bases and J by 6 bases; unmatched bases: 11. The CDR3 runs 15 residues. This TCR derives from a woman in her 50s in a cohort exposed to, infected with or recovered from COVID-19 (not recorded which). V and J are TRBV23-1 and TRBJ2-7; 8 bases are shared with TRBD1. TRBV23-1 is an open reading frame whose function is uncertain. The sequencing input was PBMCs or T cells enriched from blood (not recorded which). The CDR3 loop reads CASSLRSGTGLEQYF. DNA for the CDR3: TGCGCCAGCAGTCTGAGATCCGGGACAGGTCTCGAGCAGTACTTC.